The 12 T cell receptor beta chains reported below all come from one sample, sequenced in a study of Ad26.COV2.S vaccination and SARS-CoV-2 variants. Treatment denoted: roughly 19 received Ad26.COV2.S at low or high dose, single or two shots; about five received placebo; per-sample allocation not given. Sample collection was performed on day 63 after the first vaccine or placebo injection. Clones were read by immunoSEQ multiplex PCR, and TCRdb kept only the in-frame ones, dropping some. The data contain hundreds of thousands of clones, around 87% of them singletons. This sample comprised peripheral blood, obtained in a trial of Ad26.COV2.S vaccine versus placebo. Every receptor here comes from a person between 18 and 60 years old who received the Ad26.COV2.S COVID-19 vaccine or a placebo.

J is TRBJ1-1 and V is TRBV21-1; the table's D call of TRBD1 was not tested on the DNA. TRBV21-1 is a documented pseudogene. This CDR3 is built from 14 residues. The CDR3 DNA follows: TGTGCCAGCAGCAAATTGCCAGAGAACACTGAAGCTTTCTTT. This codes for CASSKLPENTEAFF.

The chain combines TRBV27 with TRBJ1-1; D may be TRBD1 (6 bases). Germline V gene sequence: CDR1 MNHEY, CDR2 SMNVEV (reference sequence). V was cut by 4 bases and J by 4 bases, with 10 bases left in between. CDR3 length: 13 residues. CDR3 sequence: CASSSSGVTEAFF. CDR3 nucleotide sequence: TGTGCCAGCAGTTCCTCAGGGGTCACTGAAGCTTTCTTT.

This rearrangement joins TRBV12-3 or TRBV12-4 to TRBJ1-4; perhaps TRBD1 as D (5 bases). V lost 7 bases, J lost 8 bases, and 11 bases lay in between. The CDR3 consists of 12 residues. The CDR3 region has the DNA TGTGCCAGCACCTGGGGCCCAGAAAAACTGTTTTTT. This gives the protein CASTWGPEKLFF.

The V call is TRBV6-5, the J call TRBJ2-5, with D perhaps TRBD2 (5 bases). This CDR3 is 16 amino acids long. Germline V gene data show CDR1 as MNHEY and CDR2 as SVGAGI. V was clipped by 0 bases and J by 5 bases, with 16 bases between them. The CDR3 here is CASSYSKKEAKETQYF. As DNA, the CDR3 is TGTGCCAGCAGTTACTCGAAAAAGGAGGCCAAGGAGACCCAGTACTTC.

The J gene is TRBJ2-5, the V gene TRBV7-9; D remains ambiguous. The CDR3 is 12 amino acids. The V gene's germline CDR1 is SEHNR and CDR2 FQNEAQ (reference sequence). The germline V and J ends were trimmed by 5 bases and 4 bases, with 8 bases remaining between them. CDR3 sequence reads: CASSPNSETQYF. The CDR3 DNA follows: TGTGCCAGCAGCCCAAATTCAGAGACCCAGTACTTC.

This chain joins TRBV6-1 and TRBJ1-1; D is ambiguous. Germline V gene lookup returns CDR1 MNHNS and CDR2 SASEGT. V gave up 0 bases and J gave up 0 bases, with 8 bases separating them. This CDR3 has 15 residues. The CDR3 loop is CASSEAVSMNTEAFF. The DNA of the CDR3 is TGTGCCAGCAGTGAAGCGGTCAGTATGAACACTGAAGCTTTCTTT.

This chain connects TRBV7-8 to TRBJ2-5; 7 bases line up with TRBD2. V dropped 5 bases and J dropped 5; count of bases not matched to a gene: 11. This CDR3 comprises 15 residues. Germline V gene lookup returns CDR1 SGHVS and CDR2 FQNEAQ. The CDR3 region is CASSPREGPGETQYF. CDR3 sequence (DNA): TGTGCCAGCAGCCCAAGGGAGGGGCCAGGGGAGACCCAGTACTTC. Combining the CDR3 with reference TRBV7-8 and TRBJ2-5 gives the whole variable domain GAGVSQSPRYKVAKRGQDVALRCDPISGHVSLFWYQQALGQGPEFLTYFQNEAQLDKSGLPSDRFFAERPEGSVSTLKIQRTQQEDSAVYLCASSPREGPGETQYFGPGTRLLVL.

This chain joins TRBV6-5 and TRBJ2-3; 10 nucleotides line up with TRBD2. This CDR3 has 15 amino acids. Germline V gives CDR1 MNHEY, CDR2 SVGAGI. With 2 bases clipped from V and 8 bases from J, the junction kept 7 bases outside the gene matches. As DNA, the CDR3 is TGTGCCAGCAGTTACGAGCGGGGGGGCCAGGGTACGCAGTATTTT. This encodes CASSYERGGQGTQYF.

V and J are TRBV7-9 and TRBJ1-2, with TRBD1 identical over 9 bases. V lost 5 bases, J lost 8 bases, and 6 bases stayed unmatched. The CDR3 covers 13 residues. The germline gives CDR1 SEHNR, CDR2 FQNEAQ (reference sequence). CDR3 nucleotides: TGTGCCAGCAGCCTCACAGGGGGCGGCGGCTACACCTTC. This sequence encodes CASSLTGGGGYTF.

This clone occurred once. The rearrangement uses TRBV27 and TRBJ1-4, with a possible D match to TRBD1 (6 bases). Trimming removed 2 bases at V and 3 bases at J, with 7 bases between. The V gene's germline CDR1 is MNHEY and CDR2 SMNVEV (reference sequence). The CDR3 loop spans 14 amino acids. CDR3 sequence: CASSLDRSNEKLFF. The CDR3 DNA is TGTGCCAGCAGTTTAGACAGGTCTAATGAAAAACTGTTTTTT.

The V gene is TRBV11-2, the J gene TRBJ2-7; D is unclear. The ends were cut back, 5 bases at V and 0 bases at J, with 11 bases in the middle. Per the germline V gene, CDR1 is SGHAT and CDR2 is FQNNGV. This CDR3 spans 14 amino acids. In DNA form, the CDR3 reads TGTGCCAGCAGCCCCGGACCGAGCTCCTACGAGCAGTACTTC. Translated: CASSPGPSSYEQYF.

The J gene is TRBJ2-2, the V gene TRBV5-1; 7 nucleotides agree with TRBD1. Germline V gene data show CDR1 as SGHRS and CDR2 as YFSETQ. The ends lost 4 bases at V and 6 bases at J; junction bases unmatched: 9. This CDR3 is built from 15 residues. CDR3 nucleotides: TGCGCCAGCAGCACGGGACAGCCCCTTCCCGGGGAGCTGTTTTTT. This translates into CASSTGQPLPGELFF.